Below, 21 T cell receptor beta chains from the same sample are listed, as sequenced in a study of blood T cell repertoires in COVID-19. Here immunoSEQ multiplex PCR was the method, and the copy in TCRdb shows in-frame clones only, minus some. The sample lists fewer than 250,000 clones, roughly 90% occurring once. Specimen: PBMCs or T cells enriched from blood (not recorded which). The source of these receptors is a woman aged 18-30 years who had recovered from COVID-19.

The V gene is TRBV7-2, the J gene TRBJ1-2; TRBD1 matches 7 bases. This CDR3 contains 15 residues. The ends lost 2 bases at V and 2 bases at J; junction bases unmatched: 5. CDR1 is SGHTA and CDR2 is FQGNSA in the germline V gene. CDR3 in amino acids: CASSLRGGQNYGYTF. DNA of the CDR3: TGTGCCAGCAGCTTACGGGGGGGACAGAACTATGGCTACACCTTC.

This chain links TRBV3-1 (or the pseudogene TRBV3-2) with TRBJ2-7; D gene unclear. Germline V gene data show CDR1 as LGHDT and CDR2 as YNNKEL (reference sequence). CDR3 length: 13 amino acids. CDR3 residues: CASSQEYPRAAFV. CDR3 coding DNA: TGTGCCAGCAGCCAAGAATACCCTAGAGCCGCCTTCGTA.

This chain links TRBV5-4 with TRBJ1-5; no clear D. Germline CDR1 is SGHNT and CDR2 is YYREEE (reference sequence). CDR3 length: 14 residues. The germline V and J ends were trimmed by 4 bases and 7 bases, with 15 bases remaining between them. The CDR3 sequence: CASSLAPGTQPQHF. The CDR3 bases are TGTGCCAGCAGCCTGGCGCCAGGAACGCAGCCCCAGCATTTT. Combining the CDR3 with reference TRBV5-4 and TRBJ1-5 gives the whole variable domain ETGVTQSPTHLIKTRGQQVTLRCSSQSGHNTVSWYQQALGQGPQFIFQYYREEENGRGNFPPRFSGLQFPNYSSELNVNALELDDSALYLCASSLAPGTQPQHFGDGTRLSIL.

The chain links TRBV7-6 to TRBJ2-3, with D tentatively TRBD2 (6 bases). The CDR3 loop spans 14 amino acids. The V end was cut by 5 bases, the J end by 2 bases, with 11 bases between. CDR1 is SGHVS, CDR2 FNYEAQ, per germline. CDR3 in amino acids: CASSPGTYTDTQYF. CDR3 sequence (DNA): TGTGCCAGCAGCCCCGGGACTTACACAGATACGCAGTATTTT.

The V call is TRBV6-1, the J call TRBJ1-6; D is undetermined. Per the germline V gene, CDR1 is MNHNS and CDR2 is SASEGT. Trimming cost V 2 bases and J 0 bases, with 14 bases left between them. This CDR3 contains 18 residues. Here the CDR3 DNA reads TGTGCCAGCAGTGAAAACCGTCCGTTGAGCTCCTATAATTCACCCCTCCACTTT. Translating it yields CASSENRPLSSYNSPLHF.

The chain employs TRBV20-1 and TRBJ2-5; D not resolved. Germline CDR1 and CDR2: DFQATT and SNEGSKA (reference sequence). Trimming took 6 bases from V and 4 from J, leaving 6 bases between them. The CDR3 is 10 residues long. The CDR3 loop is CSALLETQYF. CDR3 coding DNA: TGCAGTGCCCTACTAGAGACCCAGTACTTC.

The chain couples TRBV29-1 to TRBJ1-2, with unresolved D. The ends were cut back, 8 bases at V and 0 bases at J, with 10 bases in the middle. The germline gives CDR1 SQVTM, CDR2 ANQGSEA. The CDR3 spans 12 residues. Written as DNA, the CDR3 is TGCAGCTCCCGGCAGGCTAACTATGGCTACACCTTC. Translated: CSSRQANYGYTF.

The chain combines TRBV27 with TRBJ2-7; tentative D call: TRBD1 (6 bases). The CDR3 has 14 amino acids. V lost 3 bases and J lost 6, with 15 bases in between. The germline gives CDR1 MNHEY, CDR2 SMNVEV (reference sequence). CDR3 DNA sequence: TGTGCCAGCAGTTTGGGGGCCCAACTAGGCGAGCAGTACTTC. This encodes CASSLGAQLGEQYF.

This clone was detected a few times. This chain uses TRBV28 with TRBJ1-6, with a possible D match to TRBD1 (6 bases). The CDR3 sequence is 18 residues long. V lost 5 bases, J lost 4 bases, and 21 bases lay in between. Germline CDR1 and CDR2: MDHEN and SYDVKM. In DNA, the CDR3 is TGTGCCAGCAGTGGGGGCAGGAAACCAAACAGTTATAATTCACCCCTCCACTTT. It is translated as CASSGGRKPNSYNSPLHF. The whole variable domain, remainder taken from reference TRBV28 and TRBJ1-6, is DVKVTQSSRYLVKRTGEKVFLECVQDMDHENMFWYRQDPGLGLRLIYFSYDVKMKEKGDIPEGYSVSREKKERFSLILESASTNQTSMYLCASSGGRKPNSYNSPLHFGNGTRLTVT.

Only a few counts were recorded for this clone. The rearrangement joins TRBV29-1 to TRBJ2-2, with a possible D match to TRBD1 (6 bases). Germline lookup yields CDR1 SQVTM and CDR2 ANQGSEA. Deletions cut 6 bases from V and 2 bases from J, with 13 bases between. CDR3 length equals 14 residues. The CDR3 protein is CSVEQGPNTGELFF. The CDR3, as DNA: TGCAGCGTCGAACAGGGTCCCAACACCGGGGAGCTGTTTTTT.

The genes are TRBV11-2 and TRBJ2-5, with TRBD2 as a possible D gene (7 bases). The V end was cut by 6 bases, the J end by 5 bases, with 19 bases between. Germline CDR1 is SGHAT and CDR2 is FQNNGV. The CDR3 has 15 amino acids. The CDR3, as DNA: TGTGCCAGCAGTTTCTACGGGGGGCCGTTGGAGACCCAGTACTTC. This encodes CASSFYGGPLETQYF.

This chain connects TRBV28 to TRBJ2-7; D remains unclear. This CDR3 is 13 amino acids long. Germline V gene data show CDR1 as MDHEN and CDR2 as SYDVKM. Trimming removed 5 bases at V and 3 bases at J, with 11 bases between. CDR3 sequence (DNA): TGTGCCAGCAGTGAGACAAGATACTACGAGCAGTACTTC. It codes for CASSETRYYEQYF.

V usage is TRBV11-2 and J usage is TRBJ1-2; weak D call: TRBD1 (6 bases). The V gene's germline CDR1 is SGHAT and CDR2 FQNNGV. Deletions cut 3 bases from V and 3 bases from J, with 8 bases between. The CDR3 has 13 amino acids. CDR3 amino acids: CASSFSGDYGYTF. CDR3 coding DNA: TGTGCCAGCAGCTTCTCAGGGGACTATGGCTACACCTTC.

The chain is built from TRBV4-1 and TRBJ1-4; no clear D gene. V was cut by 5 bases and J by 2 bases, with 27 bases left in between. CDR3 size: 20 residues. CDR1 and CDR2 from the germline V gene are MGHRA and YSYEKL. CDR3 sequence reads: CASSSILFRRSPATNEKLFF. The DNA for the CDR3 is TGCGCCAGCAGCTCTATACTATTCCGACGGTCACCGGCGACTAATGAAAAACTGTTTTTT.

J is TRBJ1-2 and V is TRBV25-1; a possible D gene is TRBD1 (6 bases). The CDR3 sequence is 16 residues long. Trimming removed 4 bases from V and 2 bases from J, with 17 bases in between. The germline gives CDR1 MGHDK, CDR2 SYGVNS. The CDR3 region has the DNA TGTGCCAGCAGTGGGTCCAGGGGCCTAGAGAACTATGGCTACACCTTC. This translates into CASSGSRGLENYGYTF.

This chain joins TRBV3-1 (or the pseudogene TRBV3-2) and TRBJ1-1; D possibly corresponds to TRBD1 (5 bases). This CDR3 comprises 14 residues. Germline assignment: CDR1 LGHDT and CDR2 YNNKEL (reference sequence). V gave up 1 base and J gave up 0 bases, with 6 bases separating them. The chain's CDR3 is CASSQGQMNTEAFF. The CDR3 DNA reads TGTGCCAGCAGCCAAGGACAGATGAACACTGAAGCTTTCTTT.

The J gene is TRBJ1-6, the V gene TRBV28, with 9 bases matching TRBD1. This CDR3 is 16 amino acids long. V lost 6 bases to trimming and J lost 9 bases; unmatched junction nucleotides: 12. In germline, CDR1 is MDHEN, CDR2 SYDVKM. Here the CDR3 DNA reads TGTGCCAGCAGCAGCCTACAGGGGGCTGCTGGTTCACCCCTCCACTTT. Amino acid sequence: CASSSLQGAAGSPLHF. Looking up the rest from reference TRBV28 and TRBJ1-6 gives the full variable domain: DVKVTQSSRYLVKRTGEKVFLECVQDMDHENMFWYRQDPGLGLRLIYFSYDVKMKEKGDIPEGYSVSREKKERFSLILESASTNQTSMYLCASSSLQGAAGSPLHFGNGTRLTVT.

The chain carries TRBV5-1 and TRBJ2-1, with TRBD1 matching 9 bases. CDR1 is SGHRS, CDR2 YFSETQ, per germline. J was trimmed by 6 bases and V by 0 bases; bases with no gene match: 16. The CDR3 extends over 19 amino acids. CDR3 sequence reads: CASSLVPPPGQGFVNEQFF. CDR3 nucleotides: TGCGCCAGCAGCTTGGTCCCACCCCCGGGACAGGGATTTGTCAATGAGCAGTTCTTC.

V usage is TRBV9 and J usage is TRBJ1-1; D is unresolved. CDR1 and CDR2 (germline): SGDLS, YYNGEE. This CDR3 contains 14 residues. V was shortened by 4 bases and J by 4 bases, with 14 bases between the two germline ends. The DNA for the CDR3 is TGTGCCAGCAGCCCACACACAGCTCCCACTGAAGCTTTCTTT. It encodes CASSPHTAPTEAFF.

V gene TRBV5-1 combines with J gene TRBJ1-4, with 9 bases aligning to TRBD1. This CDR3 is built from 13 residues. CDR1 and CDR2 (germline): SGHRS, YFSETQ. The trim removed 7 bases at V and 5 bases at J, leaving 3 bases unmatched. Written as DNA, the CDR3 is TGCGCCAGCCGGACAGGGGAGAATGAAAAACTGTTTTTT. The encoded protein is CASRTGENEKLFF.

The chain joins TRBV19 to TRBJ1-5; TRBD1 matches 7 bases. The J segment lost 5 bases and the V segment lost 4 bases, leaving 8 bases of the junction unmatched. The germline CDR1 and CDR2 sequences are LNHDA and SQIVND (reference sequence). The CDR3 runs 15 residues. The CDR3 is CASSNRGALYQPQHF. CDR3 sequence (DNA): TGTGCCAGTAGTAACAGGGGTGCCCTGTATCAGCCCCAGCATTTT.